This T cell receptor beta chain was profiled in a study of Ad26.COV2.S vaccination and SARS-CoV-2 variants. Using immunoSEQ multiplex PCR, the repertoire was profiled, and TCRdb retains in-frame clones only, with some absent. The data hold 400,000 or so clones, with roughly nine tenths observed a single time. Treatment given: 15 to 20 received Ad26.COV2.S at low or high dose, single or two shots; roughly five received placebo; per-sample allocation not given. Sampling took place 63 days after the first vaccine or placebo injection. An Ad26 vector expressing Wuhan-strain SARS-CoV-2 spike constituted the vaccine. The CDR3 runs 15 residues. J gave up 5 bases and V 6 bases, and 11 bases lay outside the gene matches. Germline V gene sequence: CDR1 KGHSY, CDR2 FQNENV.

The rearrangement links TRBV16 to TRBJ2-7; the match to TRBD1 covers 9 bases. The sample in question was peripheral blood, obtained in a trial of Ad26.COV2.S vaccine versus placebo. The origin of this receptor is a person aged 18-65 years who received the Ad26.COV2.S COVID-19 vaccine or a placebo. CDR3 bases: TGTGCCAGCAGTCCTGGACAGGGGTCAGCGCACGAGCAGTACTTC. Its protein product is CASSPGQGSAHEQYF.